This T cell receptor (beta chain) comes out of a study of CD8 T cells in Susac syndrome. Reverse transcription of roughly 0.5 to 1 ug RNA was carried out with random hexamers. Each CDR3 protein is one row after TCRdb ran MiXCR on the immunoSEQ multiplex PCR reads. This sample has approximately 80,000 distinct CDR3 sequences; roughly 90% occur once, and the top ten carry about 0.47%. In the multiple sclerosis control group, patients were treatment-naive and had stable or active relapsing-remitting disease. Between the trimmed V and J ends, which lost 7 bases and 2 bases, there was a span of 8 bases. The germline gives CDR1 KGHDR, CDR2 SFDVKD. The CDR3 consists of 13 residues.

The clonotype originates from a human donor with multiple sclerosis. The chain combines TRBV24-1 with TRBJ2-1; possibly TRBD1 for D (5 bases). The sequenced sample consisted of CD8+ T cells from PBMCs. The CDR3 sequence is CATSRATYNEQFF. The CDR3 DNA follows: TGTGCCACCAGCAGGGCCACCTACAATGAGCAGTTCTTC.